A selection of T cell receptor beta chains follows, all from one sample in a study of blood T cell repertoires in COVID-19. Repertoires were generated with immunoSEQ multiplex PCR, while TCRdb's copy carries only in-frame clones and drops some. The sample lists approximately 250,000 clones, around 89% seen once, with 4.1% in the top ten. The sample consisted of PBMCs or T cells enriched from blood (not recorded which). The receptors stem from a woman aged 25 to 45 who had recovered from COVID-19. CDR3s include the opening cysteine and the closing phenylalanine or tryptophan. D genes are given only for firm matches. The size field is filled for only some rows; it gives once, few, many or a size class.

D	V	size	J	CDR3	DNA
TRBD1	TRBV19	NA	TRBJ1-6	CASRQGSNSPLHF	TGTGCCAGTAGACAGGGGTCTAATTCACCCCTCCACTTT
NA	TRBV10-3	NA	TRBJ1-4	CAISGLNEKLFF	TGTGCCATCAGCGGACTAAATGAAAAACTGTTTTTT
TRBD1	TRBV7-2	NA	TRBJ1-2	CASSSGTGENGYTF	TGTGCCAGCAGCTCAGGAACAGGGGAAAATGGCTACACCTTC
TRBD1	TRBV19	NA	TRBJ1-5	CASSQDRALGAQHF	TGTGCCAGTAGTCAAGACAGGGCTCTAGGAGCCCAGCATTTT
NA	TRBV11-1	NA	TRBJ2-1	CASSPLRQAEQFF	TGTGCCAGCAGCCCCCTTCGGCAGGCTGAGCAGTTCTTC
TRBD1	TRBV18	NA	TRBJ2-1	CASSLGQGAIDEQFF	TGTGCCAGCTCACTGGGACAGGGGGCTATTGATGAGCAGTTCTTC
TRBD2	TRBV27	NA	TRBJ2-7	CASSLSGLAGGYYEQYF	TGTGCCAGCAGTTTATCGGGACTAGCGGGAGGTTACTACGAGCAGTACTTC
NA	TRBV5-1	NA	TRBJ1-1	CASSLVTENTEAFF	TGCGCCAGCAGCTTGGTTACAGAAAACACTGAAGCTTTCTTT
NA	TRBV7-9	NA	TRBJ2-3	CASSLSSAGTDTQYF	TGTGCCAGCAGCTTAAGTTCGGCGGGCACAGATACGCAGTATTTT
NA	TRBV7-2	NA	TRBJ2-1	CASSTRPYNEQFF	TGTGCCAGCAGCACTAGACCATACAATGAGCAGTTCTTC
NA	TRBV19	NA	TRBJ1-2	CASSTGLGSYGYTF	TGTGCCAGTAGTACTGGACTGGGGTCCTATGGCTACACCTTC
NA	TRBV6-2/TRBV6-3	once	TRBJ2-1	CASSYDRYNEQFF	TGTGCCAGCAGTTACGACAGATACAATGAGCAGTTCTTC
NA	TRBV5-1	NA	TRBJ1-2	CASSLDGGEPIYGYTF	TGCGCCAGCAGCTTAGATGGAGGGGAGCCTATCTATGGCTACACCTTC
NA	TRBV3-1/TRBV3-2	NA	TRBJ1-1	CASSQSGTEAFF	TGTGCCAGCAGCCAATCGGGAACTGAAGCTTTCTTT
TRBD2	TRBV27	NA	TRBJ2-1	CASSLDKGLGINEQFF	TGTGCCAGCAGTTTAGATAAGGGACTAGGTATCAATGAGCAGTTCTTC
NA	TRBV5-4	once	TRBJ1-2	CASTSDGGAFYGYTF	TGTGCCAGCACCTCGGATGGGGGCGCTTTCTATGGCTACACCTTC
NA	TRBV28	few	TRBJ1-4	CASSAPGRVREKLFF	TGTGCCAGCAGTGCCCCGGGAAGGGTTCGTGAAAAACTGTTTTTT
NA	TRBV3-1/TRBV3-2	NA	TRBJ1-5	CASSPTLRDQPQHF	TGTGCCAGCAGCCCGACCCTCAGGGATCAGCCCCAGCATTTT
NA	TRBV5-1	NA	TRBJ2-7	CASSLVGGRGGHEQYF	TGCGCCAGCAGCTTGGTGGGAGGGCGTGGGGGGCACGAGCAGTACTTC
TRBD2	TRBV19	NA	TRBJ2-1	CASNTIAGGGYNEQFF	TGTGCCAGTAACACCATAGCGGGAGGGGGCTACAATGAGCAGTTCTTC
NA	TRBV6-4	NA	TRBJ1-2	CASSEDRWNGYTF	TGTGCCAGCAGTGAAGACAGGTGGAATGGCTACACCTTC
NA	TRBV27	NA	TRBJ2-1	CASSPNRGGGRHEQFF	TGTGCCAGCAGTCCCAACCGCGGGGGCGGGAGACATGAGCAGTTCTTC
TRBD2	TRBV29-1	NA	TRBJ2-1	CSVGTSGPYNEQFF	TGCAGCGTAGGGACTAGCGGACCCTACAATGAGCAGTTCTTC
TRBD1	TRBV5-4	NA	TRBJ2-7	CASSSQGAWEQYF	TGTGCCAGCAGCTCCCAGGGGGCCTGGGAGCAGTACTTC
NA	TRBV10-2	NA	TRBJ2-7	CASSEGRGRPYF	TGCGCCAGCAGTGAAGGAAGGGGCAGACCTTACTTC
NA	TRBV7-2	NA	TRBJ1-5	CASSPTRDFNQPQHF	TGTGCCAGCAGCCCTACCCGGGACTTCAATCAGCCCCAGCATTTT
NA	TRBV30	NA	TRBJ1-2	CAWSRQGYGYTF	TGTGCCTGGAGTCGGCAGGGGTATGGCTACACCTTC
TRBD1	TRBV29-1	NA	TRBJ2-1	CSVVVTGDNEQFF	TGCAGCGTTGTAGTGACAGGGGACAATGAGCAGTTCTTC
TRBD2	TRBV5-1	NA	TRBJ2-7	CASSTSGRVYEQYF	TGCGCCAGCAGCACTAGCGGGAGAGTCTACGAGCAGTACTTC
NA	TRBV29-1	NA	TRBJ2-7	CSVVRAMGYEQYF	TGCAGCGTTGTTCGAGCGATGGGCTACGAGCAGTACTTC
TRBD1	TRBV4-1	few	TRBJ1-6	CASSQSGTGDSPSPLHF	TGCGCCAGCAGCCAATCCGGGACAGGGGACTCTCCGTCACCCCTCCACTTT
NA	TRBV7-6	NA	TRBJ1-5	CASSLQDSSYSNQPQHF	TGTGCCAGCAGCTTACAGGACAGCAGTTATAGCAATCAGCCCCAGCATTTT